This entry describes one T cell receptor (beta chain). Its antigen is still unknown. The input lacks base qualities; no much larger clone sits a single base away. In the same sample, other DNA sequences code for this CDR3. This specimen belongs to a study of PD-1 blockade in mismatch repair-deficient tumors (dated by TCRdb to 2015 to 2018). Study-wide context: The trial enrolled roughly 83 consecutive patients with 12 mismatch repair-deficient cancer types between September 2013 and 2016, all previously treated and progressing. Deep sequencing of TCR CDR3 regions was used to track tumor-associated T cell clones in peripheral blood of patients responding to PD-1 blockade. What the work shows at the level of the full study, not this receptor alone: Rapid expansion after pembrolizumab followed by contraction, generally before radiologic responses, was shown by tumor-resident clones, which were often undetectable in blood before treatment.

Receptor amplification or capture employed the immunoSEQ multiplex PCR assay. TCRdb mirrors the immuneACCESS table, restricted to in-frame sequences. Some clones are absent from its copies; in checked studies, under half trace to an unresolved V gene, and the reason for the others is unknown. This sample holds 75,000 to 80,000 clones; 80% to 90% were observed only once. 5% to 6.5% of the sample is taken by the ten largest. For each enrolled patient, mismatch repair deficiency was established using either polymerase chain reaction or immunohistochemistry. TCR sequencing was performed for a few patients who responded to pembrolizumab therapy. In the phase II trial, pembrolizumab PD-1 blockade was tested prospectively in advanced mismatch repair-deficient cancers, no matter which tissue of origin the cancers came from. Peripheral blood T cell samples were gathered serially, both before PD-1 blockade started and at multiple time points afterward. The timing of each blood sample was reported as weeks after the first dose of pembrolizumab.

Sample: peripheral blood, taken 44 weeks after starting pembrolizumab. This receptor was obtained from an adult with mismatch repair-deficient cancer.

The nucleotide sequence is TGTGCCACCAGCAGAGGCCGGGGAAAGGGAAACACTGAAGCTTTCTTT. Its coded protein is CATSRGRGKGNTEAFF. This sequence uses TRBV15 and TRBJ1-1, with the identity of the D gene unclear. Trimming costs V 1 base and J 2 bases, and their ends lie 14 bases apart. The CDR3 covers 16 residues, taking in both the cysteine and the phenylalanine. The CDR3 DNA has 48 bases and is translated from base 1. Based on the germline V gene (reference sequence), the CDR1 and CDR2 sequences are LNHNV and YYDKDF.